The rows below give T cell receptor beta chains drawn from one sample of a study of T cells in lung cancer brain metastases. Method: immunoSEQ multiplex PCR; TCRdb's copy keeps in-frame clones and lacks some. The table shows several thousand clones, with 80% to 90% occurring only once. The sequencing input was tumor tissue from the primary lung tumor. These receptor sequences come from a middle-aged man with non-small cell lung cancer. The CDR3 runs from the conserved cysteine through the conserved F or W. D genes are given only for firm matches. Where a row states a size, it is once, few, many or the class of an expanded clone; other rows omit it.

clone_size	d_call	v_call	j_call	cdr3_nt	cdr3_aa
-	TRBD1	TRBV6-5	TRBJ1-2	TGTGCCAGCAGTCGATCCACAGGGGCTAACGGCTACACCTTC	CASSRSTGANGYTF
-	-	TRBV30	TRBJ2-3	TGTGCCTGGAACGCCAAGACTAGCACAGATACGCAGTATTTT	CAWNAKTSTDTQYF
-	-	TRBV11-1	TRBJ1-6	TGTGCCAGCAGCTTAGGGGCTGGGGGAACACCCCTCCACTTT	CASSLGAGGTPLHF
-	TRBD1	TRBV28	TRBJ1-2	TGTGCCAGCAGTCTGGACAGGGGCCGCAACTATGGCTACACCTTC	CASSLDRGRNYGYTF
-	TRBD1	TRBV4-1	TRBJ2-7	TGCGCTAGCAGTCAAGTCGACAGGGGCCGACCCTACGAGCAGTACTTC	CASSQVDRGRPYEQYF
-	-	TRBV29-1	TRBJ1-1	TGCAGCGTTGAGACGGGGGGCACTGAAGCTTTCTTT	CSVETGGTEAFF
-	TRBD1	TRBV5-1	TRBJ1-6	TGCGCCAGCAGCTCACTGACAGGGGGCCGTGGACCCCTCCACTTT	CASSSLTGGRGPLHF
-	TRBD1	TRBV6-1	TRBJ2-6	TGTGCCAGCAGTGTGACCGGGACAGGCTCCCCTGGGGCCAACGTCCTGACTTTC	CASSVTGTGSPGANVLTF
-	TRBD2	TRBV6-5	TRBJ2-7	TGTGCCAGCAGTTATAGAAGCGGGGGGGAGCGCGAGCAGTACTTC	CASSYRSGGEREQYF
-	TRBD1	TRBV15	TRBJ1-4	TGTGCCACCAGCAGAGATCAGGGGGCGCGAGGTGAAAAACTGTTTTTT	CATSRDQGARGEKLFF
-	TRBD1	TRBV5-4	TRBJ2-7	TGTGCCAGCAGCTCGAAACAGGGGGACGAGCAGTACTTC	CASSSKQGDEQYF
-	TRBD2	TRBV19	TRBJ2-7	TGTGCCAGCTTTGGGGGGGACGAGCAGTACTTC	CASFGGDEQYF
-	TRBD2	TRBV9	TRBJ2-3	TGTGCCAGCAGCACACGGACTAGCGGGAGGCGAGGAACAGATACGCAGTATTTT	CASSTRTSGRRGTDTQYF
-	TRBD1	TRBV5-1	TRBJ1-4	TGCGCCAGCAGCGCGACAGGGGGGCCAGGCGAAAAACTGTTTTTT	CASSATGGPGEKLFF
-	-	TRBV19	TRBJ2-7	TGTGCCAGTAGGAGGGGACCAACCTACGAGCAGTACTTC	CASRRGPTYEQYF
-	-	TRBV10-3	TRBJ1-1	TGTGCCATGCAGGGAGTGGACACTGAAGCTTTCTTT	CAMQGVDTEAFF
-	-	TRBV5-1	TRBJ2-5	TGCGCCAGCAGCTTGGTAGGGGCCCAAGAGACCCAGTACTTC	CASSLVGAQETQYF
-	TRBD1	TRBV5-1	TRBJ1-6	TGCGCCAGCAGCCCGGGGGACAGGGCTAATAATTCACCCCTCCACTTT	CASSPGDRANNSPLHF
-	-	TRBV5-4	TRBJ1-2	TGTGCCAGCAGCTTGGGACAGGACTATGGCTACACCTTC	CASSLGQDYGYTF
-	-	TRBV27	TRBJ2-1	TGTGCCAGCAGTTTTGTAGCGCCCAATTACAATGAGCAGTTCTTC	CASSFVAPNYNEQFF
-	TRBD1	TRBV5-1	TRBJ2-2	TGCGCCAGCAGCTTGGGGCAGGGGGCTGCCGGGGAGCTGTTTTTT	CASSLGQGAAGELFF
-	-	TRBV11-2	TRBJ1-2	TGTGCCAGCAGCCCGACGGTGAGGGCAAACTATGGCTACACCTTC	CASSPTVRANYGYTF
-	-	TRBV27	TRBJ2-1	TGTGCCAGCAGTTTTGACAGGCTCAATGAGCAGTTCTTC	CASSFDRLNEQFF
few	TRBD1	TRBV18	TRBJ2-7	TGTGCCAGCTCACCGACAGGGGACGAGCAGTACTTC	CASSPTGDEQYF